This TCR beta chain was captured in a study of blood T cell repertoires in COVID-19. Clones were sequenced by immunoSEQ multiplex PCR, and TCRdb holds only the in-frame ones, with some missing. Of some 200,000 clones in the sample, 84% were seen once. V shed 8 bases, J shed 5 bases, and the junction held 2 bases outside the gene matches. The CDR3 runs 13 residues. Germline CDR1 is MRHNA and CDR2 is SNTAGT. V usage is TRBV6-4 and J usage is TRBJ2-2, with 10 bases aligning to TRBD1. The clonotype was recovered from a woman aged 60 to 75 who had recovered from COVID-19. The sequenced sample was peripheral blood. Here the CDR3 reads CASGQGETGELFF. CDR3 coding DNA: TGTGCCAGCGGACAGGGGGAGACCGGGGAGCTGTTTTTT.